Listed below are T cell receptor beta chains from one sample, sequenced in a study of cytomegalovirus exposure and HLA in healthy donors. TCRdb's copy holds only in-frame clones and misses some; the assay was immunoSEQ multiplex PCR. The sample contains more than 65,000 clones, under 85% of which appear only once. Sequencing was carried out using PBMCs. Receptors were obtained from a woman in her sixties or seventies in good health and CMV-seropositive. Both conserved end residues are part of each CDR3. Fields, in order: clone size, V gene, D gene, J gene, CDR3 protein, CDR3 DNA. A D gene is named only where the DNA matches it firmly. Some rows mark clone size as missing; the rest say once, few, many or name a class of expanded clone.

few,TRBV10-2,TRBD2,TRBJ2-7,CATLAGGPYEQYF,TGCGCCACCTTAGCGGGGGGGCCCTACGAGCAGTACTTC
once,TRBV7-9,TRBD1,TRBJ2-7,CASSLNRGYEQYF,TGTGCCAGCAGCCTAAACAGGGGCTACGAGCAGTACTTC
-,TRBV6-5,TRBD1,TRBJ1-1,CASSHGQGNTEAFF,TGTGCCAGCAGCCACGGACAGGGGAACACTGAAGCTTTCTTT
-,TRBV9,-,TRBJ1-5,CASSVTDTNQPQHF,TGTGCCAGCAGCGTAACTGACACTAATCAGCCCCAGCATTTT
-,TRBV30,-,TRBJ2-2,CAWTIGVTGELFF,TGTGCCTGGACAATAGGGGTCACCGGGGAGCTGTTTTTT
-,TRBV4-2,TRBD1,TRBJ1-1,CASSQDGPGTVGEAFF,TGTGCCAGCAGCCAAGATGGTCCCGGGACAGTAGGGGAAGCTTTCTTT
-,TRBV11-3,TRBD1,TRBJ2-1,CASSTQGAREQFF,TGTGCCAGCAGCACCCAGGGGGCCCGGGAGCAGTTCTTC
-,TRBV14,-,TRBJ1-2,CASSQVEPRQDYGYTF,TGTGCCAGCAGCCAGGTCGAGCCGCGACAGGACTATGGCTACACCTTC
-,TRBV11-2,TRBD1,TRBJ1-6,CASTFDRVDSPLHF,TGTGCCAGCACCTTTGACAGGGTTGATTCACCCCTCCACTTT
-,TRBV19,TRBD1,TRBJ1-2,CASSIAGGTNYGYTF,TGTGCCAGTAGTATAGCAGGGGGAACAAACTATGGCTACACCTTC
once,TRBV30,-,TRBJ2-3,CAWTNSAGTDTQYF,TGTGCCTGGACCAACTCAGCGGGCACAGATACGCAGTATTTT
-,TRBV30,-,TRBJ1-1,CAWSTLGLSNTEAFF,TGTGCCTGGAGTACCTTGGGACTTTCGAACACTGAAGCTTTCTTT
-,TRBV10-3,-,TRBJ1-1,CAISYSENTEAFF,TGTGCCATCAGTTACAGTGAGAACACTGAAGCTTTCTTT
-,TRBV2,-,TRBJ1-2,CASSNQGSNYGYTF,TGTGCCAGCAGTAACCAGGGTTCTAACTATGGCTACACCTTC
-,TRBV5-4,TRBD2,TRBJ2-3,CASSVAGGTDTQYF,TGTGCCAGCAGCGTAGCGGGGGGCACAGATACGCAGTATTTT
-,TRBV30,-,TRBJ1-6,CAWTLPGSYNSPLHF,TGTGCCTGGACCCTCCCAGGGTCCTATAATTCACCCCTCCACTTT
-,TRBV30,TRBD2,TRBJ2-3,CAWSRLGRGSDTQYF,TGTGCCTGGAGTCGCCTCGGGCGGGGGTCGGATACGCAGTATTTT
-,TRBV7-8,TRBD1,TRBJ2-7,CASSKGQGVYEQYF,TGTGCCAGCAGCAAGGGACAGGGGGTCTACGAGCAGTACTTC
-,TRBV6-1,-,TRBJ1-5,CASSESKGEPQHF,TGTGCCAGCAGTGAAAGTAAGGGAGAGCCCCAGCATTTT
-,TRBV9,TRBD1,TRBJ2-7,CASSVAGQGSYEQYF,TGTGCCAGCAGCGTAGCGGGACAGGGTTCTTACGAGCAGTACTTC
-,TRBV28,TRBD1,TRBJ2-7,CASSQGGTGAYEQYF,TGTGCCAGCAGCCAAGGGGGGACAGGGGCATACGAGCAGTACTTC
-,TRBV5-1,-,TRBJ1-1,CASSLGGSLRGEAFF,TGCGCCAGCAGCTTGGGGGGTTCCTTACGGGGTGAAGCTTTCTTT
-,TRBV7-9,-,TRBJ2-3,CASSSPSRGPSTDTQYF,TGTGCCAGCAGCTCCCCATCTAGGGGCCCTAGCACAGATACGCAGTATTTT
few,TRBV10-1,-,TRBJ2-4,CASSEQGATKYF,TGCGCCAGCAGTGAACAGGGAGCCACCAAGTACTTC
-,TRBV27,TRBD1,TRBJ1-6,CASSPWGQGTSPLHF,TGTGCCAGCAGTCCCTGGGGACAGGGGACGTCACCCCTCCACTTT
-,TRBV7-6,TRBD1,TRBJ2-2,CASSYLTGGVGELFF,TGTGCCAGCAGCTACCTAACAGGGGGCGTCGGGGAGCTGTTTTTT
-,TRBV2,-,TRBJ1-4,CASTLTSGNEKLFF,TGTGCCAGCACCTTGACTTCGGGAAATGAAAAACTGTTTTTT
-,TRBV7-3,TRBD1,TRBJ1-1,CASSLDRGNTEAFF,TGTGCCAGCAGCTTAGACAGGGGGAACACTGAAGCTTTCTTT
-,TRBV27,TRBD1,TRBJ2-7,CASSLYGTGLYEQYF,TGTGCCAGCAGTTTATACGGGACAGGCCTCTACGAGCAGTACTTC
-,TRBV2,-,TRBJ1-1,CASSSLTWPTVAEAFF,TGTGCCAGCAGCTCACTTACGTGGCCAACAGTGGCTGAAGCTTTCTTT
-,TRBV6-1,-,TRBJ1-2,CASSDTGIGYTF,TGTGCCAGCAGTGATACAGGGATCGGCTACACCTTC
-,TRBV19,TRBD1,TRBJ2-7,CASSSRGQGTYEQYF,TGTGCCAGTAGTAGCCGAGGACAGGGAACTTACGAGCAGTACTTC
few,TRBV11-1,-,TRBJ2-3,CASSSPGSSTDTQYF,TGTGCCAGCAGCTCCCCAGGATCTAGCACAGATACGCAGTATTTT
-,TRBV5-4,-,TRBJ2-1,CASSWPSGAGNEQFF,TGTGCCAGCAGCTGGCCTTCGGGAGCGGGCAATGAGCAGTTCTTC
-,TRBV19,TRBD1,TRBJ1-4,CASRGQGDEKLFF,TGTGCCAGTAGAGGACAGGGCGATGAAAAACTGTTTTTT
-,TRBV11-2,TRBD1,TRBJ1-2,CASSLEPGGSGYTF,TGTGCCAGCAGCTTAGAACCAGGGGGCAGTGGCTACACCTTC
-,TRBV5-8,-,TRBJ2-6,CASGFRGSGANVLTF,TGTGCCAGCGGTTTCAGGGGCTCTGGGGCCAACGTCCTGACTTTC
-,TRBV11-2,-,TRBJ2-7,CASSLVFSSYEQYF,TGTGCCAGCAGCTTAGTTTTCAGCTCCTACGAGCAGTACTTC